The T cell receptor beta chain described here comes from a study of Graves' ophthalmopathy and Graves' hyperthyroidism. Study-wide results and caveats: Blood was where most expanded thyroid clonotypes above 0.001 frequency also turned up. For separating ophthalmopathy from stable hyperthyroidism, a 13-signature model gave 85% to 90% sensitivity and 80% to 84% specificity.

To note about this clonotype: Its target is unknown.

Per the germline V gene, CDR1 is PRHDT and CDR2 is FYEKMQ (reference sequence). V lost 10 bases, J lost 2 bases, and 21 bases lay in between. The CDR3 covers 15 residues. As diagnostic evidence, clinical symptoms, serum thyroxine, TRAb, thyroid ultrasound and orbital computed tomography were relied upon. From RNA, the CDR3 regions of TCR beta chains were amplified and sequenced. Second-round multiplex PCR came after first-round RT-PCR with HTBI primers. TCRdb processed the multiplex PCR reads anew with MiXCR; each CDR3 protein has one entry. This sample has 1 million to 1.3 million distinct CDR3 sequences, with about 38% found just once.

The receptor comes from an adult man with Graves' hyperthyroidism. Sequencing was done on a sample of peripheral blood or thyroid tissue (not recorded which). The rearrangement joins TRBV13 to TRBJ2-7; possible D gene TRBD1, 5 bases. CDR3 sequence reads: CATTPAGQGPYEQYF. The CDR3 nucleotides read TGTGCCACCACGCCGGCAGGGCAGGGCCCCTACGAGCAGTACTTC.